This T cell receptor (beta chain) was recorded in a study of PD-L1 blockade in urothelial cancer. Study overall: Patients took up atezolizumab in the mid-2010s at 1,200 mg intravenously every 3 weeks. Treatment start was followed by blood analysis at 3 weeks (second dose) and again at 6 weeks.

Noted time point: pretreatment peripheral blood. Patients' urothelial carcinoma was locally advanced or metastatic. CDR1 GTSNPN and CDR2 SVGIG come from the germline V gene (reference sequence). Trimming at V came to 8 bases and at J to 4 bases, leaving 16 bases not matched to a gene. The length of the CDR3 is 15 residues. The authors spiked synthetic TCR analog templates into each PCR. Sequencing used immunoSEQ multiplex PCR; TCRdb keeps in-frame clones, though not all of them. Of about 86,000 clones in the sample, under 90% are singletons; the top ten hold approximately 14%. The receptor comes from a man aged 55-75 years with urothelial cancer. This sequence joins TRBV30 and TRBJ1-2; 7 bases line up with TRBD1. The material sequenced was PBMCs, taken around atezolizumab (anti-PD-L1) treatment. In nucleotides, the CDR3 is TGTGCCCGGACTCGGGACAGTGGTAGGTCCTATGGCTACACCTTC. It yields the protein CARTRDSGRSYGYTF.